The entry below gives a single TCR beta chain sequence along with its context. This clone showed up just once. It lacks a known antigen. Base qualities are not at hand, and no much larger clone is one base apart. This entry is derived from a study of T cells in placental villitis. As for the study more broadly: The study tested an allograft-versus-infection hypothesis by comparing placental TCR-beta repertoires in villitis of unknown etiology, unaffected controls matched for gestational age, and infectious villitis. The full study reports these points: Higher CMV-specific clone frequencies were found in infectious CMV cases than in villitis of unknown etiology (around 0.011 vs 0.00091), and no difference in CMV-specific clone frequencies was seen between villitis of unknown etiology and controls. Clonality was higher in villitis of unknown etiology placentae than in controls (median 0.057 versus 0.006, p=0.0025), a result indicating clonal expansion. Small amounts of decidua were contained in the paraffin blocks, so some of the captured T cells, especially in controls, may have been decidual rather than villous infiltrates. Expanded clones in villitis of unknown etiology were largely private to each placenta, suggesting no single initiating antigen. With bulk tissue sequencing, helper, regulatory or cytotoxic T cells could not be distinguished, nor could maternal versus fetal T cells, and gamma-delta receptors were excluded.

Using the Amsterdam Criteria, researchers selected under twelve placentae that carried a pathological diagnosis of high-grade villitis of unknown etiology. Compared with the control and infectious villitis groups, mothers with villitis of unknown etiology had significantly greater gravidity and parity and more prior miscarriages. After delivery, placentae were collected and subjected to gross and histological evaluation prior to the selection of archival tissue. Five 10-micron scrolls were cut from each FFPE block, and DNA was then isolated using the AllPrep DNA/RNA FFPE Tissue kit. NanoDrop was used to check DNA concentration and purity, and a Bioanalyzer was used to assess RNA quality. The CDR3, from cysteine to phenylalanine, totals 13 residues. Just the 39-base CDR3 DNA is kept, in frame starting at base 1. The germline V gene provides CDR1 MGHRA and CDR2 YSYEKL. Trimming removed 1 base from V and 4 bases from J, leaving 7 bases between the germline ends.

TCR-beta CDR3 regions were amplified from genomic DNA with the immunoSEQ v4 bias-controlled multiplex PCR assay, run blinded to group allocation. To estimate the quantities of nucleated cells and T cells in each sample, reference gene primers were added alongside the TCR-beta primers. Sequencing of the libraries was performed on an Illumina MiSeq with a 100-cycle paired-end protocol. Processing in the source paper ran as follows. Diversity and richness were calculated in immunoSEQ Analyzer software; richness by iChao1, clonality based on Pielou evenness and Shannon diversity (0-1, higher means less diverse). CDR3 amino acid sequences together with their V/J genes were searched in VDJdb for CMV, EBV and influenza A specificities using confidence 3 and substitution 2. TCR-beta amino acid clonotype overlap between villitis of unknown etiology, infectious villitis and control repertoires was assessed with the Morisita-Horn index. The immuneACCESS repertoire file appears here via TCRdb, limited to in-frame rearrangements. These files lack a portion of the clones; in checked studies, under half of the deficit traces to unresolved V genes, and the cause of the others is not known. The D gene and trimming were derived from the DNA, and the V and J assignments and clone size from that table. The sample data list roughly 1,500 clones, and about 86% of these were observed just once. Together, the top ten hold almost 8% of the sample.

The chain is made from TRBV4-1 and TRBJ1-1; there is no confident call for the D gene. This TCR came from a human patient with villitis of unknown etiology; the placental T cells may come from both mother and fetus. The material sequenced was placental tissue containing maternal and fetal cells. The CDR3 in this case is CASSQGPGTEAFF. The DNA reads TGCGCCAGCAGCCAAGGGCCGGGCACTGAAGCTTTCTTT.